These 8 T cell receptor beta chains originate from one sample sequenced in a study of T cell responses to AZD1222 COVID-19 vaccine (dated by TCRdb to the early 2020s). Receptors were amplified or captured by the immunoSEQ multiplex PCR assay. TCRdb limited this immuneACCESS table to in-frame rearrangements with V and J called. A share of clones is missing; checked studies link under half to unresolved V genes, and the rest is unexplained. Here the sample has roughly 100,000 clones; over 90% occur a single time. The ten largest make up approximately 5% of the sample. The sample's time point label, decoded: baseline before first vaccination. The specimen comprised peripheral blood, sampled on day 0 of AZD1222 vaccination. The receptors come from an adult in good health.

The rearrangement links TRBV4-3 to TRBJ2-7; 11 positions agree with TRBD2. CDR3 size: 19 residues. Germline V gives CDR1 LGHNA, CDR2 YSLEER. Trimming took 0 bases from V and 3 from J; bases not matched to a gene: 13. The CDR3 reads CASSQDSGIGSGGDYEQYF. The CDR3 DNA sequence: TGCGCCAGCAGCCAAGATAGTGGGATTGGTAGCGGGGGGGACTACGAGCAGTACTTC.

This chain connects TRBV9 to TRBJ1-5; D remains ambiguous. The CDR3 contains 13 residues. Trimming left V 0 bases short and J 9 bases short, with 10 bases between. Per germline, CDR1 SGDLS and CDR2 YYNGEE. CDR3 residues: CASSVGGSRPQHF. The CDR3 DNA reads as TGTGCCAGCAGCGTAGGAGGGAGCCGGCCCCAGCATTTT.

This sequence joins TRBV18 and TRBJ1-1; 7 bases align to TRBD1. This CDR3 is built from 13 residues. CDR1 and CDR2 from the germline V gene are KGHSH and LQKENI. With 8 bases clipped from V and 0 bases from J, the junction kept 3 bases outside the gene matches. Written as DNA, the CDR3 is TGTGCCAGCGGACAGGCATTGAACACTGAAGCTTTCTTT. Its protein product is CASGQALNTEAFF.

The gene calls are TRBV19 and TRBJ1-2; D is uncertain. V dropped 5 bases and J dropped 7 bases, with 14 bases sitting between them. The V gene's germline CDR1 is LNHDA and CDR2 SQIVND (reference sequence). The CDR3 has 13 residues. The CDR3 region is CASSPRDTLGYTF. CDR3 bases: TGTGCCAGTAGTCCGAGGGATACCCTTGGCTACACCTTC.

This sequence joins TRBV27 and TRBJ2-3; no definite D call. The V end was cut by 2 bases, the J end by 2 bases, with 5 bases between. CDR3 length equals 13 residues. CDR1 and CDR2 (germline): MNHEY, SMNVEV (reference sequence). CDR3 region: CASSLADTDTQYF. The DNA for the CDR3 is TGTGCCAGCAGTTTAGCCGACACAGATACGCAGTATTTT.

This sequence joins TRBV9 and TRBJ2-7; D is possibly TRBD2 (5 bases). This CDR3 is 13 amino acids long. In germline, CDR1 is SGDLS, CDR2 YYNGEE. V lost 4 bases and J 5 bases, leaving 13 bases between the germline ends. The CDR3: CASSPSGVNEQYF. The DNA for the CDR3 is TGTGCCAGCAGCCCCAGCGGCGTCAACGAGCAGTACTTC.

The rearrangement links TRBV9 to TRBJ2-3; 14 bases are shared with TRBD2. This CDR3 is 16 amino acids long. Germline CDR1 is SGDLS and CDR2 is YYNGEE. J was trimmed by 4 bases and V by 2 bases; bases with no gene match: 3. The CDR3 DNA sequence: TGTGCCAGCAGCGTCGGGACTAGCGGGAGCGCAGATACGCAGTATTTT. Translated, it gives CASSVGTSGSADTQYF. Together with reference TRBV9 and TRBJ2-3, the CDR3 gives the full variable domain: DSGVTQTPKHLITATGQRVTLRCSPRSGDLSVYWYQQSLDQGLQFLIQYYNGEERAKGNILERFSAQQFPDLHSELNLSSLELGDSALYFCASSVGTSGSADTQYFGPGTRLTVL.

The genes are TRBV2 and TRBJ2-3; possible D gene TRBD1, 6 bases. Germline assignment: CDR1 SNHLY and CDR2 FYNNEI. The CDR3 loop spans 14 amino acids. Trimming shortened V by 6 bases and J by 1 base, and 11 bases separated the two germline ends. Here the CDR3 reads CASSPPGGTDTQYF. CDR3 nucleotides: TGTGCCAGCAGCCCCCCAGGGGGCACAGATACGCAGTATTTT.